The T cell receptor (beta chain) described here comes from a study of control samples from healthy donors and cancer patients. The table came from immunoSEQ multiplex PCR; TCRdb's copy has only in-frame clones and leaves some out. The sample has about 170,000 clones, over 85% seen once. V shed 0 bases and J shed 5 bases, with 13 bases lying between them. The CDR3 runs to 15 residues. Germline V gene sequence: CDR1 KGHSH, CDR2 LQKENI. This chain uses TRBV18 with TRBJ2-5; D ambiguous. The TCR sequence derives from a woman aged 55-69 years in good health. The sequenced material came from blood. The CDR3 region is CASSPPLPRTETQYF. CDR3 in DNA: TGTGCCAGCTCACCACCTCTTCCAAGGACCGAGACCCAGTACTTC.